The entry below gives a single TCR beta chain sequence along with its context. These data are taken from a study of blood T cell repertoires in COVID-19. About the study: Samples representing acute and convalescent COVID-19 were sourced from the United States, Italy and Spain. In each case, the material was cDNA or gDNA derived from T cells, B-cell-depleted T cells, or PBMCs.

The CDR3 is 13 amino acids. CDR1 SGHVS and CDR2 FQNEAQ come from the germline V gene. The J segment lost 7 bases and the V segment lost 7 bases, leaving 5 bases of the junction unmatched. Authors' processing steps: Amplified reference gene primers provided the basis for estimating nucleated cell counts. Sequencing was performed with immunoSEQ multiplex PCR; in TCRdb, only in-frame clones are kept and a portion is missing. V, J and clone size were drawn from that table, and D and trimming were deduced from the DNA. The table has 90,000 to 110,000 clones, around 86% seen once. The receptor was isolated from a man in his fifties with acute or convalescent COVID-19. Sequencing was done on a sample of peripheral blood. The chain has TRBV7-8 and TRBJ1-1; 11 positions agree with TRBD1. CDR3 sequence: CASTRTGGVEAFF. The CDR3 DNA reads TGTGCCAGCACCCGGACAGGGGGCGTTGAAGCTTTCTTT. The entire variable domain, with the rest obtained from reference TRBV7-8 and TRBJ1-1, is as follows: GAGVSQSPRYKVAKRGQDVALRCDPISGHVSLFWYQQALGQGPEFLTYFQNEAQLDKSGLPSDRFFAERPEGSVSTLKIQRTQQEDSAVYLCASTRTGGVEAFFGQGTRLTVV.